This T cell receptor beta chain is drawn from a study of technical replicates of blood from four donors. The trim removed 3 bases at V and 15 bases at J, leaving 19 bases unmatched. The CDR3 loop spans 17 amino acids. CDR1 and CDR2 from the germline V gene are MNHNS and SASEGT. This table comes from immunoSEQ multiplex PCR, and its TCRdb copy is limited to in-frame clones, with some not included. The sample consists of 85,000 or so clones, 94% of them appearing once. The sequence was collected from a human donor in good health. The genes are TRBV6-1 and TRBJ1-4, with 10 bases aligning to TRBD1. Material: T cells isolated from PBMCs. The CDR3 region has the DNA TGTGCCAGCAGTGAGAGACAGGGGGCCATGCAAGGGATCGGGTTGTTTTTT. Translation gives CASSERQGAMQGIGLFF.